This is a list of T cell receptor beta chains from one sample in a study of cytomegalovirus exposure and HLA in healthy donors. TCRdb's copy holds only in-frame clones and misses some; the assay was immunoSEQ multiplex PCR. Seen here are roughly 250,000 clones, 75% to 90% observed once, and the top ten hold approximately 0.3%. Source material: PBMCs. Receptors were obtained from a girl aged 2 to 9 in good health and CMV-seronegative. The CDR3 runs from the conserved cysteine through the conserved F or W. The order of the fields is J gene, V gene, D gene, clone size, CDR3 protein, CDR3 DNA. A D gene is named only where the DNA matches it firmly. Only part of the rows carry a size: once, few, many, or a class if the clone is expanded.

j_call: TRBJ1-1; v_call: TRBV5-8; d_call: TRBD1; clone_size: .; cdr3_aa: CASSLDRGSEAFF; cdr3_nt: TGTGCCAGCAGCCTCGACAGGGGCTCTGAAGCTTTCTTT
j_call: TRBJ2-7; v_call: TRBV6-1; d_call: .; clone_size: .; cdr3_aa: CASSEWVEGYEQYF; cdr3_nt: TGTGCCAGCAGTGAATGGGTGGAGGGCTACGAGCAGTACTTC
j_call: TRBJ2-7; v_call: TRBV27; d_call: .; clone_size: few; cdr3_aa: CASSPTEVAGLNYEQYF; cdr3_nt: TGTGCCAGCAGCCCAACTGAGGTGGCGGGACTTAACTACGAGCAGTACTTC
j_call: TRBJ2-1; v_call: TRBV5-1; d_call: TRBD1; clone_size: .; cdr3_aa: CASSSGQGGSYNEQFF; cdr3_nt: TGCGCCAGCAGCTCCGGACAGGGGGGCTCCTACAATGAGCAGTTCTTC
j_call: TRBJ1-5; v_call: TRBV7-6; d_call: .; clone_size: .; cdr3_aa: CASSPRGGEPQHF; cdr3_nt: TGTGCCAGCAGCCCGAGGGGGGGGGAGCCCCAGCATTTT
j_call: TRBJ2-5; v_call: TRBV28; d_call: .; clone_size: .; cdr3_aa: CASTEASGAQETQYF; cdr3_nt: TGTGCCAGCACCGAGGCGTCCGGAGCCCAAGAGACCCAGTACTTC
j_call: TRBJ2-3; v_call: TRBV9; d_call: .; clone_size: few; cdr3_aa: CASSVSGVGTDTQYF; cdr3_nt: TGTGCCAGCAGCGTATCGGGGGTGGGCACAGATACGCAGTATTTT
j_call: TRBJ2-3; v_call: TRBV18; d_call: .; clone_size: few; cdr3_aa: CASSPWDNADTQYF; cdr3_nt: TGTGCCAGCTCACCCTGGGACAATGCAGATACGCAGTATTTT
j_call: TRBJ2-7; v_call: TRBV6-6; d_call: TRBD1; clone_size: .; cdr3_aa: CASSYRKTGGGYEQYF; cdr3_nt: TGTGCCAGCAGTTACCGAAAGACAGGGGGCGGCTACGAGCAGTACTTC
j_call: TRBJ2-3; v_call: TRBV14; d_call: TRBD2; clone_size: .; cdr3_aa: CASSQPAGEGTDTQYF; cdr3_nt: TGTGCCAGCAGCCAACCAGCGGGGGAGGGCACAGATACGCAGTATTTT
j_call: TRBJ1-5; v_call: TRBV15; d_call: TRBD1; clone_size: few; cdr3_aa: CATSRDRNSNQPQHF; cdr3_nt: TGTGCCACCAGCAGGGACAGGAATAGCAATCAGCCCCAGCATTTT
j_call: TRBJ1-5; v_call: TRBV6-5; d_call: .; clone_size: .; cdr3_aa: CASSYRGGGNQPQHF; cdr3_nt: TGTGCCAGCAGTTACCGGGGGGGAGGCAATCAGCCCCAGCATTTT
j_call: TRBJ1-3; v_call: TRBV4-1; d_call: TRBD1; clone_size: once; cdr3_aa: CASSRRDSSGNTIYF; cdr3_nt: TGCGCCAGCAGCCGCCGGGACAGCTCTGGAAACACCATATATTTT
j_call: TRBJ2-3; v_call: TRBV10-2; d_call: .; clone_size: .; cdr3_aa: CASQERVVDTQYF; cdr3_nt: TGCGCCAGCCAAGAGAGGGTAGTAGATACGCAGTATTTT
j_call: TRBJ1-2; v_call: TRBV23-1; d_call: TRBD1; clone_size: .; cdr3_aa: CASSQSEGDREAPYGYTF; cdr3_nt: TGCGCCAGCAGTCAGTCTGAAGGGGACAGGGAGGCCCCCTATGGCTACACCTTC
j_call: TRBJ2-1; v_call: TRBV28; d_call: TRBD2; clone_size: .; cdr3_aa: CASSLFNSGNEQFF; cdr3_nt: TGTGCCAGCAGTTTATTTAATAGCGGGAATGAGCAGTTCTTC
j_call: TRBJ2-7; v_call: TRBV2; d_call: .; clone_size: .; cdr3_aa: CASSEQNTGPKF; cdr3_nt: TGTGCCAGCAGTGAACAGAATACAGGGCCTAAATTC
j_call: TRBJ1-2; v_call: TRBV5-4; d_call: TRBD1; clone_size: few; cdr3_aa: CASSFGTGGGGYTF; cdr3_nt: TGTGCCAGCAGCTTCGGGACAGGGGGAGGTGGCTACACCTTC
j_call: TRBJ2-3; v_call: TRBV27; d_call: TRBD2; clone_size: .; cdr3_aa: CASSRGLAGTDTQYF; cdr3_nt: TGTGCCAGCAGTCGCGGACTAGCGGGCACAGATACGCAGTATTTT
j_call: TRBJ1-2; v_call: TRBV28; d_call: TRBD1; clone_size: .; cdr3_aa: CASSFRDRGANYGYTF; cdr3_nt: TGTGCCAGCAGTTTCCGTGACAGGGGAGCTAACTATGGCTACACCTTC
j_call: TRBJ2-6; v_call: TRBV19; d_call: TRBD1; clone_size: .; cdr3_aa: CATKGTGVPGANVLTF; cdr3_nt: TGTGCCACAAAAGGGACAGGGGTACCTGGGGCCAACGTCCTGACTTTC
j_call: TRBJ2-5; v_call: TRBV7-9; d_call: .; clone_size: .; cdr3_aa: CASSLRDIQETQYF; cdr3_nt: TGTGCCAGCAGCCTCCGGGACATCCAAGAGACCCAGTACTTC
j_call: TRBJ2-7; v_call: TRBV7-9; d_call: TRBD1; clone_size: .; cdr3_aa: CASSGQGLDYEQYF; cdr3_nt: TGTGCCAGCAGCGGACAGGGGCTAGACTACGAGCAGTACTTC
j_call: TRBJ2-5; v_call: TRBV18; d_call: .; clone_size: .; cdr3_aa: CASSPWQGGETQYF; cdr3_nt: TGTGCCAGCTCACCATGGCAGGGTGGGGAGACCCAGTACTTC
j_call: TRBJ1-1; v_call: TRBV27; d_call: .; clone_size: .; cdr3_aa: CASRAGGAEAFF; cdr3_nt: TGTGCCAGCAGGGCCGGCGGCGCTGAAGCTTTCTTT
j_call: TRBJ1-2; v_call: TRBV9; d_call: .; clone_size: .; cdr3_aa: CASSVATAPVTF; cdr3_nt: TGTGCCAGCAGCGTAGCTACCGCCCCCGTCACCTTC
j_call: TRBJ1-1; v_call: TRBV19; d_call: TRBD1; clone_size: .; cdr3_aa: CASSFNRDRDEAFF; cdr3_nt: TGTGCCAGTAGTTTTAACCGGGACAGGGATGAAGCTTTCTTT
j_call: TRBJ2-1; v_call: TRBV6-6; d_call: TRBD2; clone_size: .; cdr3_aa: CASSFWGRAVDEQFF; cdr3_nt: TGTGCCAGCAGTTTTTGGGGGAGGGCCGTGGATGAGCAGTTCTTC